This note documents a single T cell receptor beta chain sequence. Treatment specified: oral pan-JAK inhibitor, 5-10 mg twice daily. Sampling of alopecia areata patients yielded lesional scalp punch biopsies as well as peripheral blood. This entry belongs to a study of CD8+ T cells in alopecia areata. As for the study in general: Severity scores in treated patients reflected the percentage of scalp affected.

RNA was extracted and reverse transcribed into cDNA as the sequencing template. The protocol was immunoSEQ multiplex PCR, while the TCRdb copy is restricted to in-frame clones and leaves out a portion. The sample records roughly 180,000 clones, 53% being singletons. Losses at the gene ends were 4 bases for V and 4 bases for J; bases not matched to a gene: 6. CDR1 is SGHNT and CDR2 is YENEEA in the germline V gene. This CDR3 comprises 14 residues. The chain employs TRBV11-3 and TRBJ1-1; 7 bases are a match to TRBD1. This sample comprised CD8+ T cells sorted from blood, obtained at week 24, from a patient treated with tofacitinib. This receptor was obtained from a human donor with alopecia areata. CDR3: CASSSKQGSTEAFF. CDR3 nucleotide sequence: TGTGCCAGCAGCTCGAAACAGGGGTCCACTGAAGCTTTCTTT.